This T cell receptor beta chain is drawn from a study of regulatory T cells in long-lasting Graves disease. Time point defined: newly diagnosed GD, antithyroid drugs for less than 3 months. Making the TCR library involved RNA that had been extracted from PBMCs. American Thyroid Association guidelines defined Graves' disease diagnosis. General study points: Persistent disease was associated with favored TRBV28 usage and with favored use of TRBJ1-2 and TRBJ2-5.

The authors built TCR beta libraries using iRepertoire HTBI primers and Arm-PCR of CDR3 regions. TCRdb called the multiplex PCR reads again in MiXCR, with one record for every CDR3 protein. The sample holds some 220,000 distinct CDR3 sequences, approximately 18% seen once. At least ten counts were recorded for this clonotype. Its specificity is not known. The CDR3 extends over 15 amino acids. The junction had 11 bases not matched to a gene; V was cut back by 10 bases and J by 0 bases. Per germline, CDR1 SNHLY and CDR2 FYNNEI. These same records also appear under a second study, on T cells in Graves' hyperthyroidism and ophthalmopathy. From that paper: HTBI primers were employed in a first-round RT-PCR of the TCR CDR3.

Sample: peripheral blood mononuclear cells (PBMCs), taken at new diagnosis, from a patient treated with antithyroid drugs. The TCR sequence derives from a woman younger than 45 with Graves disease. The rearrangement uses TRBV2 and TRBJ2-7, with 8 nucleotides matching TRBD2. Written as DNA, the CDR3 is TGTGCCATCTCACGCCAGCGGGAGAACTCCTACGAGCAGTACTTC. Translated: CAISRQRENSYEQYF.